These T cell receptor beta chains were read from a single sample in a study of vaccination effects on CD4 cells after COVID-19. This table comes from immunoSEQ multiplex PCR, and its TCRdb copy is limited to in-frame clones, with some not included. The data show around 68,000 clones, with 80% seen just once and 12% held by the top ten. These receptors' targets are unknown. The specimen comprised CD4+ T cells from PBMCs cultured with SARS-CoV-2 spike peptides, sampled before COVID-19 vaccination. Receptors originate from a human donor who received a COVID-19 vaccine. CDR3s include the opening cysteine and the closing phenylalanine or tryptophan. Each record gives: D gene, J gene, V gene, clone size, CDR3 DNA, CDR3 protein. The D gene is left open where the match is weak. Expanded clones are given a class, and other clones once, few, many or no size at all.

>.|TRBJ2-6|TRBV24-1|.
TGTGCCACCAGTGATCCCGGACGTAACTCTGGGGCCAACGTCCTGACTTTC
CATSDPGRNSGANVLTF
>.|TRBJ2-5|TRBV24-1|.
TGTGCCACCTCCCAGTTGGGGGAGACCCAGTACTTC
CATSQLGETQYF
>TRBD2|TRBJ2-1|TRBV24-1|.
TGTGCCACCAGTGATGCGAAAGTGATAGCGGGGAAGAGCTCCTACAATGAGCAGTTCTTC
CATSDAKVIAGKSSYNEQFF
>.|TRBJ2-4|TRBV5-8|.
TGTGCCAGCAGCCCCCAGGGGGGGGCCAAAAACATTCAGTACTTC
CASSPQGGAKNIQYF
>TRBD2|TRBJ2-1|TRBV9|.
TGTGCCAGCAGCATTGCTAGCGGGGGGGCGGATGAGCAGTTCTTC
CASSIASGGADEQFF
>.|TRBJ1-6|TRBV2|.
TGTGCCAGCAGTGGCAGGGGTTCTAATTCACCCCTCCACTTT
CASSGRGSNSPLHF
>.|TRBJ1-3|TRBV21-1|.
TGTGCCAGCAAAATCATGGTGTGGAAACTCTCTGGAAACACCATATATTTT
CASKIMVWKLSGNTIYF
>.|TRBJ2-4|TRBV4-3|.
TGCGCCAGCAGCCAAGATGGGGGGGCAGGAAACATTCAGTACTTC
CASSQDGGAGNIQYF
>TRBD1|TRBJ1-6|TRBV7-9|once
TGTGCCAGCAGCTCAACCGCCGGGACAGGGTTTTCACCCCTCCACTTT
CASSSTAGTGFSPLHF
>.|TRBJ2-1|TRBV6-5|.
TGTGCCAGCAGTTCTACTGAGGGGAGCTCCTACAATGAGCAGTTCTTC
CASSSTEGSSYNEQFF
>.|TRBJ1-4|TRBV5-1|.
TGCGCCAGCAGCTTGATGACGGGGGGGGATGAAAAACTGTTTTTT
CASSLMTGGDEKLFF
>TRBD1|TRBJ1-6|TRBV24-1|.
TGTGCCACCAGTGAGCGACAGGGATCACCCCTCCACTTT
CATSERQGSPLHF
>.|TRBJ2-3|TRBV27|.
TGTGCCAGCAGTCCCACAGGGTATACGCAGTATTTT
CASSPTGYTQYF
>.|TRBJ1-3|TRBV6-5|few
TGTGCCAGCAGGAGACCTGTCTCTGGAAACACCATATATTTT
CASRRPVSGNTIYF
>.|TRBJ1-2|TRBV28|.
TGTGCCAGCAGTCCTCCGGGGGCCGTTTATGGCTACACCTTC
CASSPPGAVYGYTF